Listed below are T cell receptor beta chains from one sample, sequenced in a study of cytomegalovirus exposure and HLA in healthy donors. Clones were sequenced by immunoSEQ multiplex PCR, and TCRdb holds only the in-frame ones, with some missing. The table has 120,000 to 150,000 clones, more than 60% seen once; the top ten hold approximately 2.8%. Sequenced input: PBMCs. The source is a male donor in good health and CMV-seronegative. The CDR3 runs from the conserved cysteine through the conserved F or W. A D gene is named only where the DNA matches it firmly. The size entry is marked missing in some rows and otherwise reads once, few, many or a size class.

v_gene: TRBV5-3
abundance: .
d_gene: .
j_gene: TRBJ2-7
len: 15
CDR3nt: TGTGCCAGAAGCCGACGAGCGGGTAGCTCCTACGAGCAGTACTTC
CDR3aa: CARSRRAGSSYEQYF

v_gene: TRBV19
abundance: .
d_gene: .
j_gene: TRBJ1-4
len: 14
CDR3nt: TGTGCCAGTAGTACGGGCCCGCGGGGAGAAAAACTGTTTTTT
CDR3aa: CASSTGPRGEKLFF

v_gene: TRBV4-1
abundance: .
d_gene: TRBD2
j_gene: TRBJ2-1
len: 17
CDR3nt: TGCGCCAGCAGCCAAGATCCATCGGTCCCGGGAGGGGATGAGCAGTTCTTC
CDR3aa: CASSQDPSVPGGDEQFF

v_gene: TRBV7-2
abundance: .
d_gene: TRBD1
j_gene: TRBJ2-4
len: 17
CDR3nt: TGTGCCAGCAGCCCCCGGGACAGCTTACTAGCCAAAAACATTCAGTACTTC
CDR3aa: CASSPRDSLLAKNIQYF

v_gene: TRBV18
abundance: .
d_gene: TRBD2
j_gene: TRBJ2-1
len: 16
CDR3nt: TGTGCCAGCTCACCAATCGGGGGGGGCGCCTACAATGAGCAGTTCTTC
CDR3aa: CASSPIGGGAYNEQFF

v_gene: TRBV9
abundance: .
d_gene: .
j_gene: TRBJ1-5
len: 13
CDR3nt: TGTGCCAGCAGCGTAGCCGGGGGTGCGCCCCAGCATTTT
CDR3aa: CASSVAGGAPQHF

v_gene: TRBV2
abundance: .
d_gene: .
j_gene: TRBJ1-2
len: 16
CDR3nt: TGTGCCAGCAGCGTGGAGGTGGGGAGCTGGGGTTATGGCTACACCTTC
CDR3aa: CASSVEVGSWGYGYTF

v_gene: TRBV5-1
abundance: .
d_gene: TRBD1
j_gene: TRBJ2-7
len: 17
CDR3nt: TGCGCCAGCAGCGGGGGGTGGGAGACAGGGGCTCCAATTGAGCAGTACTTC
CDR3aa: CASSGGWETGAPIEQYF

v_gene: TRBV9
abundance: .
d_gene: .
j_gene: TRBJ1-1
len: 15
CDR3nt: TGTGCCAGCAGCGTAGGGGCCTACGGGGACACTGAAGCTTTCTTT
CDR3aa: CASSVGAYGDTEAFF

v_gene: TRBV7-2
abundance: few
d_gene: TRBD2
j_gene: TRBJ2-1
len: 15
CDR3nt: TGTGCCAGCAGCTTAGCGGGACTAGCGGGGAATGAGCAGTTCTTC
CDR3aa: CASSLAGLAGNEQFF

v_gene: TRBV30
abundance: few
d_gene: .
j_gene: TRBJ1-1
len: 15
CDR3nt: TGTGCCTGGAGTGTACCCGGGGACATGAACACTGAAGCTTTCTTT
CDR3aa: CAWSVPGDMNTEAFF

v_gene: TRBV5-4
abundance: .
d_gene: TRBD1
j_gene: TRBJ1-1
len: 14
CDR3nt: TGTGCCAGCAGCTTCCCGACAGGGGGCACTGAAGCTTTCTTT
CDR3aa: CASSFPTGGTEAFF

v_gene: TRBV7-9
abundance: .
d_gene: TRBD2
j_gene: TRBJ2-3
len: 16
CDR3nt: TGTGCCAGCAGCTTAATCCTAGCGGAACGCACAGATACGCAGTATTTT
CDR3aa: CASSLILAERTDTQYF

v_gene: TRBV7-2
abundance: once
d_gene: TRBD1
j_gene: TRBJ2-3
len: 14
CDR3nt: TGTGCCAGCAGCTTAGATTCCAGGGGGGATACGCAGTATTTT
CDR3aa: CASSLDSRGDTQYF

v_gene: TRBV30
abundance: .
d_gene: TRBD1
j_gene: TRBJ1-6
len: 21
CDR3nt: TGTGCCTGGAGTTTCCGTCCGAGGACAGGGGGCGATGACTCCTATAATTCACCCCTCCACTTT
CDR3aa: CAWSFRPRTGGDDSYNSPLHF

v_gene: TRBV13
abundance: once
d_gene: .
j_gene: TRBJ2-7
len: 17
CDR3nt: TGTGCCAGCAGCCCCGGGGACTCCCGGAGGGCCGACTACGAGCAGTACTTC
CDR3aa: CASSPGDSRRADYEQYF

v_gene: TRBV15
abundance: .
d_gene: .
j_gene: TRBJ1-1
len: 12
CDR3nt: TGTGCCACCAGAGGGGGGAACACTGAAGCTTTCTTT
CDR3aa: CATRGGNTEAFF

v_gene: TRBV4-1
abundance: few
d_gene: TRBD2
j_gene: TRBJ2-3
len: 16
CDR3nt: TGCGCCAGCAGCCGTGGACTAGCGGGGGGCACAGATACGCAGTATTTT
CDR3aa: CASSRGLAGGTDTQYF

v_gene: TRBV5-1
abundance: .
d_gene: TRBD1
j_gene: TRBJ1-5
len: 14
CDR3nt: TGCGCCAGCAGCGCGGGACAGGGGATTCAGCCCCAGCATTTT
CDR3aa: CASSAGQGIQPQHF